A selection of T cell receptor beta chains follows, all from one sample in a study of T cell responses to AZD1222 COVID-19 vaccine. Clones were sequenced by immunoSEQ multiplex PCR, and TCRdb holds only the in-frame ones, with some missing. The sample contains about 150,000 clones, more than 80% of which appear only once. The specimen was peripheral blood, collected 28 days after the second AZD1222 dose. The receptors originated from an adult who received the AZD1222 COVID-19 vaccine. Both conserved end residues are part of each CDR3. D genes are given only for firm matches. The size entry is marked missing in some rows and otherwise reads once, few, many or a size class.

V gene	J gene	D gene	clone size	CDR3 protein	CDR3 DNA
TRBV6-5	TRBJ1-2	-	-	CASSYEDHYGYTF	TGTGCCAGCAGTTACGAAGACCACTATGGCTACACCTTC
TRBV19	TRBJ1-2	-	-	CAILSPEWGYTF	TGTGCCATCCTCAGCCCCGAATGGGGCTACACCTTC
TRBV6-5	TRBJ1-1	-	once	CASSYGLGNTEAFF	TGTGCCAGCAGTTACGGTCTGGGTAACACTGAAGCTTTCTTT
TRBV11-2	TRBJ1-1	-	-	CASSSGGLTEAFF	TGTGCCAGCAGCTCAGGAGGGCTCACTGAAGCTTTCTTT
TRBV5-1	TRBJ2-2	-	-	CASSLVQGGTGELFF	TGCGCCAGCAGCCTTGTACAGGGCGGGACCGGGGAGCTGTTTTTT
TRBV10-1	TRBJ2-7	-	few	CASSKSASYEQYF	TGCGCCAGCAGTAAAAGCGCCTCCTACGAGCAGTACTTC
TRBV7-9	TRBJ1-1	-	-	CATGSLDLRTEAFF	TGTGCCACGGGGTCGTTGGACCTTCGGACTGAAGCTTTCTTT
TRBV6-2/TRBV6-3	TRBJ2-7	TRBD2	-	CASSKTPGLAGYGHEQYF	TGTGCCAGCAGTAAAACCCCGGGACTAGCGGGATATGGGCACGAGCAGTACTTC
TRBV28	TRBJ2-4	TRBD1	-	CASSQHRGTGNIQYF	TGTGCCAGCAGTCAACACAGGGGGACGGGAAACATTCAGTACTTC
TRBV30	TRBJ1-2	-	-	CAWKNRQHFLYGYTF	TGTGCCTGGAAAAACAGACAGCATTTTCTCTATGGCTACACCTTC
TRBV11-2	TRBJ2-3	-	-	CASSLDGLRDTQYF	TGTGCCAGCAGCTTGGATGGACTCAGAGATACGCAGTATTTT
TRBV6-5	TRBJ1-1	-	-	CASRGPQNTEAFF	TGTGCCTCCCGGGGGCCGCAGAACACTGAAGCTTTCTTT
TRBV3-1/TRBV3-2	TRBJ2-3	-	-	CASSQVEGKGTQYF	TGTGCCAGCAGCCAAGTGGAGGGGAAGGGGACGCAGTATTTT
TRBV29-1	TRBJ2-7	TRBD2	-	CSVGGSYEQYF	TGCAGCGTTGGCGGGAGCTACGAGCAGTACTTC
TRBV19	TRBJ1-1	-	-	CASSPPTGQNTEAFF	TGTGCCAGTAGTCCACCGACGGGACAGAACACTGAAGCTTTCTTT
TRBV19	TRBJ2-1	TRBD2	-	CASSTLAGGGDEQFF	TGTGCCAGTAGTACGCTAGCGGGAGGAGGCGATGAGCAGTTCTTC
TRBV5-6	TRBJ1-3	TRBD1	-	CASSPGTGGSGNTIYF	TGTGCCAGCAGCCCGGGGACAGGGGGTAGTGGAAACACCATATATTTT
TRBV10-2	TRBJ1-2	-	-	CASSAQTGTGIGYTF	TGCGCCAGCAGTGCGCAGACCGGGACCGGGATTGGCTACACCTTC
TRBV19	TRBJ1-2	-	-	CASSIAVVTEYGYTF	TGTGCCAGTAGTATAGCGGTTGTGACAGAATATGGCTACACCTTC
TRBV5-1	TRBJ2-2	-	-	CASRRDRTNTGELFF	TGCGCCAGCAGGCGGGACCGAACGAACACCGGGGAGCTGTTTTTT
TRBV10-3	TRBJ1-5	-	few	CATDPRVNNQPQHF	TGTGCCACCGACCCCAGGGTAAACAATCAGCCCCAGCATTTT
TRBV10-3	TRBJ2-7	TRBD2	once	CAIRTSGYGEYF	TGTGCCATCCGGACTAGCGGCTACGGGGAGTACTTC
TRBV11-1	TRBJ2-1	TRBD2	-	CASSVTSGRYNEQFF	TGTGCCAGCAGCGTGACTAGCGGGAGGTACAATGAGCAGTTCTTC
TRBV5-1	TRBJ2-2	TRBD1	-	CASSLAGGQGVSGELFF	TGCGCCAGCAGCTTGGCTGGGGGACAGGGAGTATCCGGGGAGCTGTTTTTT
TRBV19	TRBJ1-1	TRBD1	-	CASDRGNTEAFF	TGTGCCAGCGACAGGGGGAACACTGAAGCTTTCTTT
TRBV5-1	TRBJ1-5	-	-	CASSLDQNQPQHF	TGCGCCAGCAGCTTGGATCAGAATCAGCCCCAGCATTTT
TRBV19	TRBJ2-1	-	-	CASSNPPGEQFF	TGTGCCAGTAGTAACCCCCCCGGGGAGCAGTTCTTC
TRBV18	TRBJ2-3	-	-	CASSPSWGDTQYF	TGTGCCAGCTCACCATCGTGGGGAGATACGCAGTATTTT
TRBV12-5	TRBJ1-5	-	-	CASGLVQPQHF	TGTGCTAGTGGTTTGGTCCAGCCCCAGCATTTT
TRBV6-5	TRBJ1-2	-	-	CASSYSGGGYTF	TGTGCCAGCAGTTACTCCGGGGGAGGCTACACCTTC
TRBV9	TRBJ1-1	-	-	CASSVQINTEAFF	TGTGCCAGCAGCGTACAGATAAACACTGAAGCTTTCTTT
TRBV14	TRBJ1-1	-	-	CASSQVGGAEAFF	TGTGCCAGCAGCCAAGTGGGGGGCGCTGAAGCTTTCTTT
TRBV5-1	TRBJ2-3	-	-	CASSSGTGGTDTQYF	TGCGCCAGCAGCTCCGGGACTGGGGGGACAGATACGCAGTATTTT
TRBV5-4	TRBJ2-7	-	-	CASSLMDRPYEQYF	TGTGCCAGCAGCTTGATGGACCGACCCTACGAGCAGTACTTC
TRBV29-1	TRBJ2-2	TRBD1	-	CSVEGRDRGGTGELFF	TGCAGCGTTGAAGGTCGGGACAGGGGAGGAACCGGGGAGCTGTTTTTT
TRBV19	TRBJ1-6	-	few	CATRPPSSYNSPLHF	TGTGCCACCAGACCCCCGAGCTCCTATAATTCACCCCTCCACTTT
TRBV3-1/TRBV3-2	TRBJ2-4	TRBD1	-	CASSLGQGKNIQYF	TGTGCCAGCAGCCTGGGACAGGGGAAAAACATTCAGTACTTC
TRBV7-9	TRBJ2-3	-	few	CASSLGGITDTQYF	TGTGCCAGCAGCTTAGGGGGGATCACAGATACGCAGTATTTT
TRBV6-4	TRBJ1-1	-	-	CASSEGRGTEAFF	TGTGCCAGCAGTGAAGGCAGAGGCACTGAAGCTTTCTTT